The 25 T cell receptor beta chains below all came from one sample that was sequenced in a study of B cell selection in AIRE deficiency. Profiling relied on immunoSEQ multiplex PCR, and the TCRdb table lists in-frame clones only, not all of them. The profile shows about 18,000 clones, just over 90% of them singletons. Regulatory T cells were sorted as CD4+CD25hiCD127low/negative cells. Input material: CD4+CD25+ Tregs sorted from PBMCs. These receptors all stem from a human donor in good health.

The V and J genes are TRBV7-3 and TRBJ2-7; possible D gene TRBD2, 6 bases. The CDR3 runs to 15 residues. The germline V gene encodes CDR1 SGHTA and CDR2 FQGTGA. With 0 bases removed from V and 4 bases from J, the gap between germline ends came to 13 bases. The CDR3 DNA reads as TGTGCCAGCAGCTTAACGTCAGGGAGGTTGTACGAGCAGTACTTC. Amino acid sequence: CASSLTSGRLYEQYF.

This clone was found once. V is TRBV5-1 and J is TRBJ2-2; tentatively, D is TRBD2 (6 bases). The CDR3 runs 14 residues. The V and J ends lost 5 bases and 1 base respectively, with 9 bases between them. Germline V lookup: CDR1 SGHRS, CDR2 YFSETQ. The CDR3 DNA follows: TGCGCCAGCAGTGGGACTGGGAACACCGGGGAGCTGTTTTTT. Residues: CASSGTGNTGELFF. Combining the CDR3 with reference TRBV5-1 and TRBJ2-2 gives the whole variable domain KAGVTQTPRYLIKTRGQQVTLSCSPISGHRSVSWYQQTPGQGLQFLFEYFSETQRNKGNFPGRFSGRQFSNSRSEMNVSTLELGDSALYLCASSGTGNTGELFFGEGSRLTVL.

The chain links TRBV25-1 to TRBJ1-2, with 11 bases aligning to TRBD1. Unmatched junction bases numbered 8, after V lost 4 bases and J lost 4 bases. This CDR3 has 16 residues. Germline V gene sequence: CDR1 MGHDK, CDR2 SYGVNS. The CDR3 coding sequence is TGTGCCAGCAGTGCACCCCCCGGACAGGGGGCCTATGGCTACACCTTC. This gives the protein CASSAPPGQGAYGYTF.

This chain links TRBV10-1 with TRBJ2-7; the match to TRBD1 covers 8 bases. The CDR3 totals 14 residues. The germline gives CDR1 WNHNN, CDR2 SYGVQD (reference sequence). J lost 0 bases, V lost 7 bases, and 5 bases had no gene match. The CDR3 sequence: CASTTTGVSYEQYF. The CDR3 DNA follows: TGCGCCAGCACCACGACAGGGGTCTCCTACGAGCAGTACTTC.

This chain links TRBV15 with TRBJ2-5, with 7 bases aligning to TRBD1. This CDR3 region has 13 residues. The germline gives CDR1 LNHNV, CDR2 YYDKDF (reference sequence). J gave up 2 bases and V 3 bases, and 0 bases lay outside the gene matches. CDR3 loop: CATSRDRQETQYF. Here the CDR3 DNA reads TGTGCCACCAGCAGGGACAGGCAAGAGACCCAGTACTTC.

The gene calls are TRBV27 and TRBJ1-6; TRBD1 might be the D (6 bases). The germline V gene has CDR1 MNHEY and CDR2 SMNVEV (reference sequence). This CDR3 comprises 13 residues. V was pared by 4 bases and J by 10 bases, with 11 bases between. CDR3: CASSSQGYSPLHF. The CDR3 coding sequence is TGTGCCAGCAGTTCACAGGGCTACTCACCCCTCCACTTT.

This chain joins TRBV19 and TRBJ2-2; D is unresolved. Deletions cut 11 bases from V and 6 bases from J, with 19 bases between. This CDR3 contains 14 residues. In germline, CDR1 is LNHDA, CDR2 SQIVND (reference sequence). The CDR3 DNA sequence: TGTGCCGTGGGCTATAGGGCTATCGCCGGGGAGCTGTTTTTT. Protein product: CAVGYRAIAGELFF.

This clone came up once. The V call is TRBV10-3, the J call TRBJ1-4; D is unresolved. Germline V gene sequence: CDR1 ENHRY, CDR2 SYGVKD. V was shortened by 2 bases and J by 7 bases, with 11 bases between the two germline ends. This CDR3 is built from 14 residues. CDR3 nucleotides: TGTGCCATCAGTGAGCTATCAGAGAGTGAAAAACTGTTTTTT. Encoded protein: CAISELSESEKLFF.

The chain carries TRBV7-9 and TRBJ2-2; 7 bases agree with TRBD1. V lost 2 bases and J lost 5; bases outside the gene matches: 5. The CDR3 consists of 15 residues. From germline, CDR1 is SEHNR and CDR2 FQNEAQ (reference sequence). CDR3 sequence (DNA): TGTGCCAGCAGCTTACAGGGGGATAGGACCGGGGAGCTGTTTTTT. It translates to CASSLQGDRTGELFF.

The rearrangement joins TRBV20-1 to TRBJ2-2; the D is unclear. Trimming took off 5 bases at V and 8 bases at J, with 9 bases between the two ends. CDR3 length: 11 residues. Germline V gives CDR1 DFQATT, CDR2 SNEGSKA (reference sequence). This CDR3 is CSASILGELFF. DNA of the CDR3: TGCAGTGCTTCTATTTTGGGGGAGCTGTTTTTT.

The genes are TRBV9 and TRBJ2-5, with D perhaps matching TRBD1 (5 bases). The J call could be wrong; TRBJ2-7 is a better fit for the DNA end. Germline V CDR1 and CDR2: SGDLS, YYNGEE. This CDR3 spans 15 amino acids. The CDR3 bases are TGTGCCAGCAGCGTAGGTACAGGATCTCCCTACGAGCAGTACTTC. It yields the protein CASSVGTGSPYEQYF.

The chain uses TRBV5-1 and TRBJ2-3; TRBD1 might be the D (5 bases). V was pared by 3 bases and J by 4 bases, with 6 bases between. This CDR3 spans 12 amino acids. The germline V gene encodes CDR1 SGHRS and CDR2 YFSETQ. The CDR3 loop reads CASSSGSDTQYF. DNA of the CDR3: TGCGCCAGCAGCTCAGGGTCAGATACGCAGTATTTT.

CDR3 amino acids: CATSRQALWDEQYF. CDR3 DNA: TGTGCCACGTCGAGACAGGCACTTTGGGACGAGCAGTACTTC. The rearrangement joins TRBV10-3 to TRBJ2-7; D is perhaps TRBD1 (6 bases). The V gene lost 10 bases and the J gene lost 5 bases, with 21 bases spanning the gap. This CDR3 has 14 amino acids. The germline gives CDR1 ENHRY, CDR2 SYGVKD.

The rearrangement links TRBV7-2 to TRBJ2-7; 12 bases are a match to TRBD2. The germline V gene has CDR1 SGHTA and CDR2 FQGNSA. The trim removed 7 bases at V and 6 bases at J, leaving 7 bases unmatched. The CDR3 has 14 amino acids. CDR3 DNA sequence: TGTGCCAGCATCCAGACTAGCGGGAGCCTCGAGCAGTACTTC. Its protein is CASIQTSGSLEQYF.

V gene TRBV7-2 combines with J gene TRBJ2-7; D is uncertain. CDR1 SGHTA and CDR2 FQGNSA come from the germline V gene. V was clipped by 0 bases and J by 0 bases, with 3 bases between them. The CDR3 runs 13 residues. CDR3 nucleotide sequence: TGTGCCAGCAGCTTAGCAGCCTCCTACGAGCAGTACTTC. Encoded protein: CASSLAASYEQYF.

V usage is TRBV7-6 and J usage is TRBJ1-6; a weak D match, TRBD1 (6 bases). CDR1 is SGHVS and CDR2 is FNYEAQ in the germline V gene. Trimming shortened V by 5 bases and J by 4 bases, and 18 bases separated the two germline ends. This CDR3 region has 17 residues. CDR3 loop: CASSSPRGAPYNSPLHF. The DNA of the CDR3 is TGTGCCAGCAGCAGTCCAAGGGGGGCTCCTTATAATTCACCCCTCCACTTT.

The chain couples TRBV11-3 to TRBJ2-1; D may be TRBD1 (5 bases). The germline V gene has CDR1 SGHNT and CDR2 YENEEA. This CDR3 region has 14 residues. With 1 base removed from V and 3 bases from J, the gap between germline ends came to 7 bases. As DNA, the CDR3 is TGTGCCAGCAGCTTAGGGGGCAGCTACAATGAGCAGTTCTTC. This encodes CASSLGGSYNEQFF. Supplemented by reference TRBV11-3 and TRBJ2-1, the full variable domain reads EAGVVQSPRYKIIEKKQPVAFWCNPISGHNTLYWYLQNLGQGPELLIRYENEEAVDDSQLPKDRFSAERLKGVDSTLKIQPAELGDSAVYLCASSLGGSYNEQFFGPGTRLTVL.

The CDR3 nucleotides read TGCAGCGGACTAGCGGGCACAGATACGCAGTATTTT. It yields the protein CSGLAGTDTQYF. V usage is TRBV29-1 and J usage is TRBJ2-3; 9 nucleotides align to TRBD2. V shed 7 bases, J shed 1 base, and the junction held 0 bases outside the gene matches. The CDR3 is 12 residues long. Germline CDR1 is SQVTM and CDR2 is ANQGSEA.

The chain has TRBV9 and TRBJ2-1; weak D call: TRBD2 (5 bases). V shed 3 bases and J shed 0 bases, with 10 bases lying between them. The CDR3 runs 15 residues. CDR1 and CDR2 from the germline V gene are SGDLS and YYNGEE. The DNA for the CDR3 is TGTGCCAGCAGCGGAGGGTCCTTCTCCTACAATGAGCAGTTCTTC. This sequence encodes CASSGGSFSYNEQFF. The variable domain in full, completed from reference TRBV9 and TRBJ2-1, reads DSGVTQTPKHLITATGQRVTLRCSPRSGDLSVYWYQQSLDQGLQFLIQYYNGEERAKGNILERFSAQQFPDLHSELNLSSLELGDSALYFCASSGGSFSYNEQFFGPGTRLTVL.

Worth noting for this clone: A junction end diverges from the germline sequence, so it may reflect a read error. The chain employs TRBV15 and TRBJ1-1; a possible D gene is TRBD1 (5 bases). CDR1 is LNHNV and CDR2 is YYDKDF in the germline V gene (reference sequence). There are 17 residues in the CDR3. CDR3 nucleotide sequence: TGTACCACCAGCAGGGAACTTGGGGCGTTCATGAACACTGAAGCTTTCTTT. It translates to CTTSRELGAFMNTEAFF.

DNA of the CDR3: TGTGCCAGTAGGAGAGCGGGAGGGCCCAATGAGCAGTTCTTC. Translated, it gives CASRRAGGPNEQFF. This chain uses TRBV19 with TRBJ2-1; TRBD2 aligns across 10 bases. Germline V gene sequence: CDR1 LNHDA, CDR2 SQIVND (reference sequence). J gave up 6 bases and V 6 bases, and 5 bases lay outside the gene matches. The CDR3 totals 14 residues.

The gene calls are TRBV6-1 and TRBJ1-5, with D possibly matching TRBD1 (5 bases). The CDR3 sequence is 13 residues long. CDR1 and CDR2 from the germline V gene are MNHNS and SASEGT. V lost 3 bases and J lost 7, with 10 bases in between. Here the CDR3 reads CASSEGDEQPQHF. Here the CDR3 DNA reads TGTGCCAGCAGTGAGGGGGATGAACAGCCCCAGCATTTT.

The rearrangement joins TRBV28 to TRBJ1-2; possibly TRBD1 for D (5 bases). Trimming left V 6 bases short and J 4 bases short, with 9 bases between. The CDR3 loop spans 12 amino acids. The germline CDR1 and CDR2 sequences are MDHEN and SYDVKM. Written as DNA, the CDR3 is TGTGCCAGCAGGGGGGTTGGCTATGGCTACACCTTC. Protein product: CASRGVGYGYTF.

This clone is a singleton in its sample. This sequence joins TRBV6-9 and TRBJ2-4, with D uncertain. The CDR3 has 14 residues. Trimming took 3 bases from V and 0 from J, leaving 6 bases between them. From germline, CDR1 is MNHGY and CDR2 SVAAGI. The CDR3 reads CASSYVVAKNIQYF. The CDR3 nucleotides are TGTGCCAGCAGTTACGTGGTAGCCAAAAACATTCAGTACTTC.

This clone was counted once. CDR3 amino acids: CASSEGQAIYEQYF. The CDR3 coding sequence is TGCGCCAGCAGCGAGGGACAGGCGATCTACGAGCAGTACTTC. V usage is TRBV5-1 and J usage is TRBJ2-5; 8 bases line up with TRBD1. The assigned J gene may be wrong: the sequence end matches TRBJ2-7 better. Per germline, CDR1 SGHRS and CDR2 YFSETQ. CDR3 length equals 14 residues.